A single sample is the source of the 32 T cell receptor beta chains below, sequenced in a study of Graves' ophthalmopathy and Graves' hyperthyroidism. Beta-chain TCR CDR3 regions were amplified from RNA transcripts. Second-round multiplex PCR came after a first-round RT-PCR that employed HTBI primers. TCRdb called the multiplex PCR reads again in MiXCR, with one record for every CDR3 protein. This table holds fewer than 650,000 distinct CDR3 sequences, 22% found once. Source material: peripheral blood. The receptors were gathered from a woman aged 18-30 years with stable Graves' hyperthyroidism. Some clones in this sample may be carry-over from other donors' samples.

On this clonotype: One base away lies a much larger clone, so this may be a sequencing read error. The conserved phenylalanine or tryptophan is not found at the CDR3 terminus, so this likely reflects a read error. This chain joins TRBV2 and TRBJ1-1; D is unclear. This CDR3 has 15 residues. Germline V CDR1 and CDR2: SNHLY, FYNNEI. Trimming pared 8 bases from V and 0 bases from J, leaving 16 bases between. This CDR3 is CASLNGEGLNTEAFY. For the CDR3, the DNA is TGTGCCAGCCTCAATGGGGAGGGTCTGAACACTGAAGCTTTCTAT.

The sample holds many counts of this clonotype. The chain links TRBV15 to TRBJ1-2; D remains unclear. CDR1 LNHNV and CDR2 YYDKDF come from the germline V gene (reference sequence). This CDR3 region has 14 residues. Between the trimmed V and J ends, which lost 3 bases and 0 bases, there was a span of 8 bases. CDR3 sequence (DNA): TGTGCCACCAGCAGGGATTTCTCTAACTATGGCTACACCTTC. It yields the protein CATSRDFSNYGYTF.

The J gene is TRBJ1-1, the V gene TRBV12-3 or TRBV12-4; D might be TRBD1 (5 bases). V gave up 3 bases and J gave up 3 bases, with 8 bases separating them. The CDR3 has 13 amino acids. The CDR3, as DNA: TGTGCCAGCAGTTTTAGGGACTACACTGAAGCTTTCTTT. It encodes CASSFRDYTEAFF.

The chain uses TRBV19 and TRBJ1-2; D gene ambiguous. Germline loops: CDR1 LNHDA, CDR2 SQIVND (reference sequence). The CDR3 spans 13 residues. Trimming took off 3 bases at V and 5 bases at J, with 10 bases between the two ends. The CDR3 spells CASSIQDPYGYTF. The CDR3 coding sequence is TGTGCCAGTAGTATCCAGGATCCTTATGGCTACACCTTC.

The V and J genes are TRBV6-4 and TRBJ1-1; a possible D gene is TRBD1 (5 bases). This CDR3 spans 13 amino acids. Germline lookup yields CDR1 MRHNA and CDR2 SNTAGT. Trimming left V 5 bases short and J 7 bases short, with 14 bases between. CDR3 coding DNA: TGTGCCAGCAGTTACCGAGGGGTAGGTGAAGCTTTCTTT. Its protein is CASSYRGVGEAFF.

The table lists this clonotype with many counts. The rearrangement joins TRBV7-6 to TRBJ2-7; no clear D. This CDR3 is built from 14 residues. Trimming left V 1 base short and J 3 bases short, with 10 bases between. The germline V gene has CDR1 SGHVS and CDR2 FNYEAQ. The CDR3 is CASSLGGRLYEQYF. CDR3 coding DNA: TGTGCCAGCAGCTTAGGCGGACGGCTCTACGAGCAGTACTTC.

This clonotype appeared many times. The rearrangement uses TRBV12-3 or TRBV12-4 and TRBJ2-2; D perhaps matches TRBD1 (6 bases). The CDR3 is 16 amino acids. Trimming removed 2 bases from V and 4 bases from J, with 14 bases in between. The CDR3 nucleotides are TGTGCCAGCAGTTTACCCTCAGGGGTGGGCACCGGGGAGCTGTTTTTT. This translates into CASSLPSGVGTGELFF.

This clonotype was counted many times. The V call is TRBV28, the J call TRBJ2-7, with D perhaps matching TRBD1 (6 bases). CDR1 MDHEN and CDR2 SYDVKM come from the germline V gene. This CDR3 spans 17 amino acids. V lost 3 bases and J 0 bases, leaving 18 bases between the germline ends. The CDR3 nucleotides are TGTGCCAGCAGTTTCGGGCGGATAGACAGGAGCTCCTACGAGCAGTACTTC. Residues: CASSFGRIDRSSYEQYF.

The V gene is TRBV6-1, the J gene TRBJ1-3, with unresolved D. The CDR3 loop spans 15 amino acids. Germline loops: CDR1 MNHNS, CDR2 SASEGT. Trimming left V 3 bases short and J 4 bases short, with 13 bases between. Here the CDR3 reads CASSDLAGDGNTIYF. CDR3 in DNA: TGTGCCAGCAGTGATCTGGCAGGCGACGGAAACACCATATATTTT.

This clonotype appeared many times. The rearrangement links TRBV6-5 to TRBJ2-7, with TRBD1 matching 9 bases. The CDR3 spans 15 residues. Germline-derived CDR1 and CDR2 are MNHEY and SVGAGI. Trimming cost V 4 bases and J 2 bases; bases outside gene matches: 6. Written as DNA, the CDR3 is TGTGCCAGCAGTTCTACCCGGGACAGGGCCTACGAGCAGTACTTC. This sequence encodes CASSSTRDRAYEQYF.

For this clonotype: At one boundary the junction diverges from the germline segment, which might be a read error. CDR3 bases: TGTGTCAGCAGTGAAGGGTCAGGTCCCTATGGCTACACCTTC. Translating gives CVSSEGSGPYGYTF. The chain combines TRBV2 with TRBJ1-2; D not resolved. Germline assignment: CDR1 SNHLY and CDR2 FYNNEI. The CDR3 runs 14 residues.

The chain couples TRBV14 to TRBJ2-5, with D hard to call. V lost 1 base to trimming and J lost 5 bases, with 11 bases between them. Germline V gives CDR1 SGHDN, CDR2 FVKESK. The CDR3 extends over 14 amino acids. The CDR3 sequence: CASSQGPTRETQYF. The CDR3 DNA reads as TGTGCCAGCAGCCAAGGTCCCACAAGGGAGACCCAGTACTTC.

In this sample, this clonotype turned up a few times. This chain connects TRBV5-4 to TRBJ1-1; D might be TRBD1 (5 bases). V was shortened by 0 bases and J by 1 base, with 16 bases between the two germline ends. Germline V lookup: CDR1 SGHNT, CDR2 YYREEE (reference sequence). The CDR3 is made up of 17 amino acids. The chain's CDR3 is CASSLAAAGGPNTEAFF. The CDR3 nucleotides are TGTGCCAGCAGCTTGGCCGCAGCGGGGGGACCGAACACTGAAGCTTTCTTT.

Many counts were recorded for this clonotype. V and J are TRBV7-2 and TRBJ1-6, with a tentative D call TRBD1 (6 bases). Trimming cost V 3 bases and J 4 bases, with 13 bases left between them. Germline values: CDR1 SGHTA, CDR2 FQGNSA. The CDR3 has 16 residues. The chain's CDR3 is CASSFADRTYNSPLHF. The CDR3 region has the DNA TGTGCCAGCAGCTTCGCCGACAGGACATATAATTCACCCCTCCACTTT.

The chain couples TRBV15 to TRBJ2-7; perhaps D is TRBD1 or TRBD2 (6 bases each). Trimming stripped 0 bases from V and 3 bases from J, with 12 bases between. CDR3 size: 15 residues. The germline CDR1 and CDR2 sequences are LNHNV and YYDKDF (reference sequence). This CDR3 is CATSRDRGGRYEQYF. In DNA form, the CDR3 reads TGTGCCACCAGCAGAGATCGAGGGGGGCGCTACGAGCAGTACTTC.

The J gene is TRBJ1-1, the V gene TRBV5-1; possibly TRBD1 for D (6 bases). The V end was cut by 4 bases, the J end by 9 bases, with 16 bases between. This CDR3 is 13 amino acids long. CDR1 and CDR2 (germline): SGHRS, YFSETQ. CDR3 amino acids: CASSPDSLSQAFF. The CDR3 DNA reads as TGCGCCAGCAGCCCGGACAGTCTAAGTCAAGCTTTCTTT.

J is TRBJ2-2 and V is TRBV20-1; D possibly corresponds to TRBD2 (5 bases). CDR1 and CDR2 (germline): DFQATT, SNEGSKA (reference sequence). Trimming pared 1 base from V and 0 bases from J, leaving 12 bases between. The CDR3 loop spans 16 amino acids. The DNA of the CDR3 is TGCAGTGCTAGAGCCGGACTTTTGGCGAACACCGGGGAGCTGTTTTTT. Its translation: CSARAGLLANTGELFF.

The chain couples TRBV20-1 to TRBJ1-1; the D is unclear. The V gene lost 0 bases and the J gene lost 7 bases, with 12 bases spanning the gap. This CDR3 comprises 13 residues. The germline V gene has CDR1 DFQATT and CDR2 SNEGSKA (reference sequence). CDR3 in DNA: TGCAGTGCTAGAGATCATATTTACGGTGAAGCTTTCTTT. This translates into CSARDHIYGEAFF.

This clonotype was detected a few times. The chain joins TRBV28 to TRBJ2-7; 10 nucleotides line up with TRBD2. The V gene end was trimmed by 7 bases and the J gene end by 2 bases; junction bases not matched to a gene: 11. Germline V gives CDR1 MDHEN, CDR2 SYDVKM. The CDR3 is made up of 16 amino acids. The DNA of the CDR3 is TGTGCCAGCACCATATCGAGGCTAGCGGGGGCCTACGAGCAGTACTTC. Residues: CASTISRLAGAYEQYF. Full variable domain (rest looked up from reference TRBV28 and TRBJ2-7): DVKVTQSSRYLVKRTGEKVFLECVQDMDHENMFWYRQDPGLGLRLIYFSYDVKMKEKGDIPEGYSVSREKKERFSLILESASTNQTSMYLCASTISRLAGAYEQYFGPGTRLTVT.

The table lists this clonotype with many counts. This chain connects TRBV6-5 to TRBJ2-2; 9 bases match TRBD2. The CDR3 loop spans 17 amino acids. The V gene end was trimmed by 2 bases and the J gene end by 5 bases; junction bases not matched to a gene: 9. Germline loops: CDR1 MNHEY, CDR2 SVGAGI. The CDR3 is CASSYAISGGKTGELFF. In DNA form, the CDR3 reads TGTGCCAGCAGTTACGCCATTAGCGGGGGAAAGACCGGGGAGCTGTTTTTT.

V and J are TRBV28 and TRBJ1-5; 7 bases agree with TRBD1. The V and J ends lost 3 bases and 1 base, in that order; junction bases with no gene match: 18. Germline CDR1 reads MDHEN; CDR2 reads SYDVKM. The CDR3 is 20 residues long. The CDR3 spells CASSFGDSGGGYWSNQPQHF. CDR3 DNA: TGTGCCAGCAGTTTTGGGGACAGCGGTGGAGGGTATTGGAGCAATCAGCCCCAGCATTTT. Together with reference TRBV28 and TRBJ1-5, the CDR3 gives the full variable domain: DVKVTQSSRYLVKRTGEKVFLECVQDMDHENMFWYRQDPGLGLRLIYFSYDVKMKEKGDIPEGYSVSREKKERFSLILESASTNQTSMYLCASSFGDSGGGYWSNQPQHFGDGTRLSIL.

This clonotype came up many times. This chain links TRBV7-9 with TRBJ1-3; TRBD1 is a possible D gene (6 bases). This CDR3 spans 15 amino acids. In germline, CDR1 is SEHNR, CDR2 FQNEAQ (reference sequence). V shed 5 bases and J shed 2 bases, with 13 bases lying between them. CDR3 sequence: CASSPQGKAGNTIYF. The CDR3 region has the DNA TGTGCCAGCAGCCCACAGGGTAAAGCTGGAAACACCATATATTTT. Combining the CDR3 with reference TRBV7-9 and TRBJ1-3 gives the whole variable domain DTGVSQNPRHKITKRGQNVTFRCDPISEHNRLYWYRQTLGQGPEFLTYFQNEAQLEKSRLLSDRFSAERPKGSFSTLEIQRTEQGDSAMYLCASSPQGKAGNTIYFGEGSWLTVV.

This clonotype occurred many times. The J gene is TRBJ1-2, the V gene TRBV20-1; D remains unclear. V lost 5 bases and J lost 1, with 5 bases in between. The CDR3 is 11 residues long. Germline assignment: CDR1 DFQATT and CDR2 SNEGSKA (reference sequence). This chain's CDR3 is CSAWLNYGYTF. In nucleotides, the CDR3 is TGCAGTGCTTGGCTTAACTATGGCTACACCTTC.

There are many counts of this clonotype. J is TRBJ1-2 and V is TRBV6-1, with D unresolved. Germline V lookup: CDR1 MNHNS, CDR2 SASEGT. The CDR3 consists of 12 residues. With 6 bases removed from V and 7 bases from J, the gap between germline ends came to 12 bases. This CDR3 reads CASRDPPSGYTF. CDR3 nucleotides: TGTGCCAGCAGGGACCCTCCTAGTGGCTACACCTTC.

CDR3 protein: CASSWGQGQWGTEAFF. CDR3 sequence (DNA): TGTGCCAGCAGCTGGGGACAGGGTCAGTGGGGCACTGAAGCTTTCTTT. The chain joins TRBV5-4 to TRBJ1-1, with 9 bases that match TRBD1. The CDR3 sequence is 16 residues long. Unmatched junction bases numbered 10, after V lost 3 bases and J lost 4 bases. CDR1 and CDR2 from the germline V gene are SGHNT and YYREEE (reference sequence). The variable domain in full, completed from reference TRBV5-4 and TRBJ1-1, reads ETGVTQSPTHLIKTRGQQVTLRCSSQSGHNTVSWYQQALGQGPQFIFQYYREEENGRGNFPPRFSGLQFPNYSSELNVNALELDDSALYLCASSWGQGQWGTEAFFGQGTRLTVV.

J is TRBJ1-5 and V is TRBV24-1; 7 bases line up with TRBD1. This CDR3 comprises 14 residues. Germline values: CDR1 KGHDR, CDR2 SFDVKD. With V trimmed by 3 bases and J by 7 bases, 5 bases remained unmatched. The DNA of the CDR3 is TGTGCCACCAGTGATCTTACAGGGGCGCAGCCCCAGCATTTT. It encodes CATSDLTGAQPQHF.

A few counts support this clonotype. The J gene is TRBJ1-5, the V gene TRBV2, with 9 positions matching TRBD1. J was trimmed by 2 bases and V by 5 bases; bases with no gene match: 13. CDR1 and CDR2 from the germline V gene are SNHLY and FYNNEI. CDR3 length equals 18 residues. The CDR3 DNA reads TGTGCCAGCAGTTCTAGGACAGGGGCCTTCTTTGGCAATCAGCCCCAGCATTTT. Translation gives CASSSRTGAFFGNQPQHF.

This clonotype was seen a single time. The chain links TRBV6-1 to TRBJ1-2; D unclear. Trimming removed 6 bases from V and 4 bases from J, with 18 bases in between. The V gene's germline CDR1 is MNHNS and CDR2 SASEGT. This CDR3 region has 15 residues. The CDR3 nucleotides read TGTGCCAGCAGGGGTCCACAGATAGTGAGCTATGGCTACACCTTC. This translates into CASRGPQIVSYGYTF.

This clonotype appeared many times. The genes are TRBV19 and TRBJ2-7; TRBD2 might be the D (6 bases). Germline V CDR1 and CDR2: LNHDA, SQIVND (reference sequence). V was clipped by 3 bases and J by 1 base, with 13 bases between them. The CDR3 runs to 15 residues. This chain's CDR3 is CASSIPGDGSYEQYF. Here the CDR3 DNA reads TGTGCCAGTAGTATCCCGGGGGACGGATCCTACGAGCAGTACTTC.

The genes are TRBV27 and TRBJ2-7; TRBD1 aligns across 7 bases. The CDR3 contains 15 residues. Germline V lookup: CDR1 MNHEY, CDR2 SMNVEV (reference sequence). With 3 bases clipped from V and 3 bases from J, the junction kept 8 bases outside the gene matches. Here the CDR3 DNA reads TGTGCCAGCAGTTTGACAGGGACCCTATTCTACGAGCAGTACTTC. Translation: CASSLTGTLFYEQYF.

This clonotype was found many times. The chain uses TRBV12-3 or TRBV12-4 and TRBJ2-7, with no clear D. This CDR3 comprises 11 residues. V was clipped by 9 bases and J by 0 bases, with 6 bases between them. CDR3 protein: CASTDSYEQYF. The CDR3 coding sequence is TGTGCCAGTACGGACTCCTACGAGCAGTACTTC.

Concerning this clonotype: A much larger clonotype is one base distant, so this may be a read error. J is TRBJ1-1 and V is TRBV20-1, with D possibly being TRBD1 (6 bases). From germline, CDR1 is DFQATT and CDR2 SNEGSKA (reference sequence). Between the trimmed V and J ends, which lost 3 bases and 4 bases, there was a span of 12 bases. The CDR3 consists of 13 residues. DNA of the CDR3: TGCAGTGCTAGCCAGGGGCCAGGCACTGAAGCTTTCTTT. Translated: CSASQGPGTEAFF.